The source of this T cell receptor (beta chain) is a study of blood T cell repertoires in COVID-19. On the study more broadly: From the United States, Italy and Spain came samples of acute and convalescent COVID-19. Nucleic acid was either cDNA or gDNA, and it came from T cells, B-cell-depleted T cells, or PBMCs.

V was clipped by 4 bases and J by 3 bases; unmatched bases: 5. The CDR3 length is 14 residues. Germline loops: CDR1 SGDLS, CDR2 YYNGEE. Original methodology: Amplification of reference gene primers provided the estimated nucleated cell counts. The table came from immunoSEQ multiplex PCR; TCRdb's copy has only in-frame clones and leaves some out. D and trimming come from the DNA, and the V and J calls and clone size come from that table. The table records 250,000 or so clones, around 91% of them present only once. A Seattle source enrolled patients during active infection and followed them longitudinally.

Sequencing was performed on peripheral blood. This chain uses TRBV9 with TRBJ2-3, with TRBD2 matching over 7 bases. The receptor was isolated from a woman aged 60-70 years with COVID-19, enrolled during active disease. The CDR3 nucleotides are TGTGCCAGCAGCCTGACTAGCTTTACAGATACGCAGTATTTT. It specifies CASSLTSFTDTQYF. The entire variable domain, with the rest obtained from reference TRBV9 and TRBJ2-3, is as follows: DSGVTQTPKHLITATGQRVTLRCSPRSGDLSVYWYQQSLDQGLQFLIQYYNGEERAKGNILERFSAQQFPDLHSELNLSSLELGDSALYFCASSLTSFTDTQYFGPGTRLTVL.